This note documents a single TCR beta chain sequence. This sample was included in a study of shared clonotypes between healthy human individuals. The CDR3 runs 15 residues. Between the trimmed V and J ends, which lost 0 bases and 5 bases, there was a span of 15 bases. Germline assignment: CDR1 SGHDT and CDR2 YYEEEE. Repertoires were generated with immunoSEQ multiplex PCR, while TCRdb's copy carries only in-frame clones and drops some. The data contain about 2.3 million clones, less than 95% of them singletons. The sequence was obtained from a man between 18 and 35 years old in good health. Some clones in this sample may be carry-over from other donors' samples. The sample taken for sequencing was naive CD4+ T cells from PBMCs. Subset in this sample: CD45RA+ positively selected. V usage is TRBV5-6 and J usage is TRBJ2-7; weak D call: TRBD2 (6 bases). In DNA, the CDR3 is TGTGCCAGCAGCTTGGGAATGGGAGGCTCGGACGAGCAGTACTTC. Translation gives CASSLGMGGSDEQYF.